This TCR beta chain was identified during a study of siplizumab effects on memory and regulatory T cells. Findings of the study overall: Suppressive function of proliferating Tregs from siplizumab cultures was not confirmed. Roughly 80-96% of proliferating CD4+ or CD8+ clones lacked an assignable naive or memory phenotype. The alloresponse seemed to draw substantially on naive T cells, which appeared more diverse than memory cells. Alloreactive sequences traceable to unstimulated CD4+ memory cells were significantly reduced by siplizumab.

A remark on this clone: The target antigen is unknown.

Germline V gene lookup returns CDR1 MNHEY and CDR2 SVGAGI. The CDR3 has 14 residues. Trimming removed 6 bases at V and 0 bases at J, with 9 bases between. TCRdb's copy holds only in-frame clones and misses some; the assay was immunoSEQ multiplex PCR. Here the sample spans about 87,000 clones, 85% to 95% being singletons. Sample: non-Treg CD4+ T cells sorted from blood. The TCR sequence derives from a human donor in good health. The rearrangement uses TRBV6-5 and TRBJ1-3, with unresolved D. The CDR3: CASRSGSSGNTIYF. The CDR3 DNA follows: TGTGCCAGCAGGAGTGGAAGCTCTGGAAACACCATATATTTT.